The 6 T cell receptor beta chains below were found in one sample sequenced in a study of blood T cells in healthy people across ages. For the second PCR, which ran for 7 to 11 cycles, a sample-barcoded 5' primer and a J-beta primer mix were used. One entry per CDR3 protein, called by TCRdb with MiXCR from the 5' RACE reads. The sample records 550,000 to 650,000 distinct CDR3 sequences, around 31% being singletons. The sequenced material came from blood. The receptor source for this set is a woman older than 75 in good health.

This clonotype was detected only a few times. This chain joins TRBV5-1 and TRBJ1-3; TRBD1 aligns across 11 bases. The germline V gene encodes CDR1 SGHRS and CDR2 YFSETQ. CDR3 length equals 14 residues. The J segment lost 8 bases and the V segment lost 2 bases, leaving 3 bases of the junction unmatched. This CDR3 is CASSFGTGGDTIYF. CDR3 coding DNA: TGCGCCAGCAGCTTCGGGACAGGGGGAGACACCATATATTTT. The full variable domain, with the rest looked up from reference TRBV5-1 and TRBJ1-3, is KAGVTQTPRYLIKTRGQQVTLSCSPISGHRSVSWYQQTPGQGLQFLFEYFSETQRNKGNFPGRFSGRQFSNSRSEMNVSTLELGDSALYLCASSFGTGGDTIYFGEGSWLTVV.

This clonotype was recorded many times. This chain links TRBV29-1 with TRBJ2-1; 9 bases agree with TRBD2. The CDR3 spans 16 residues. Germline V gives CDR1 SQVTM, CDR2 ANQGSEA. Trimming removed 2 bases from V and 3 bases from J; junction bases left unmatched: 8. The CDR3: CSVETGLAGLYNEQFF. The CDR3 DNA sequence: TGCAGCGTTGAAACCGGGCTAGCGGGGCTCTACAATGAGCAGTTCTTC.

Comment on this clonotype: Being one base from a much bigger clone, this may be a read error. J is TRBJ2-1 and V is TRBV5-1; D might be TRBD1 (6 bases). The CDR3 runs 14 residues. Germline V gives CDR1 SGHRS, CDR2 YFSETQ. Here the CDR3 DNA reads TGCGCCAGCAGCGACACCACAGGGCCCAATGGGCAGTTCTTC. It translates to CASSDTTGPNGQFF.

Details on this clonotype: A much larger clonotype is one base distant, so this may be a read error. This rearrangement joins TRBV2 to TRBJ2-7; 11 nucleotides agree with TRBD2. Germline V lookup: CDR1 SNHLY, CDR2 FYNNEI. This CDR3 is built from 15 residues. The ends lost 8 bases at V and 2 bases at J; junction bases unmatched: 8. The CDR3, as DNA: TGTGCCAGCGGGGCCGGGACTAGCGGTGCCTACGAGCAGTACTTC. This gives the protein CASGAGTSGAYEQYF.

This clonotype was recorded a few times. J is TRBJ2-1 and V is TRBV12-5; 8 nucleotides match TRBD1. Per germline, CDR1 LGHNT and CDR2 FRNRAP. The CDR3 covers 14 residues. V lost 3 bases, J lost 7 bases, and 5 bases stayed unmatched. The CDR3 DNA sequence: TGTGCTAGTGGTTTCGGGCAGGGGGCGAATGAGCAGTTCTTC. Translating gives CASGFGQGANEQFF.

This clonotype was seen at least ten times. The chain combines TRBV10-3 with TRBJ2-7; 13 bases match TRBD2. Germline values: CDR1 ENHRY, CDR2 SYGVKD. V dropped 8 bases and J dropped 3; count of bases not matched to a gene: 7. This CDR3 has 15 amino acids. The CDR3 sequence is CAIGGTSGVSYEQYF. CDR3 nucleotides: TGTGCCATCGGTGGGACTAGCGGGGTTAGCTACGAGCAGTACTTC.